These 20 T cell receptor beta chains came from one sample sequenced in a study of cytomegalovirus exposure and HLA in healthy donors. Sequencing used immunoSEQ multiplex PCR; TCRdb keeps in-frame clones, though not all of them. The repertoire consists of approximately 220,000 clones, with 87% occurring once and the leading ten covering about 3%. Sequencing used PBMCs. The source of these receptors is a man aged 18 to 29 in good health and CMV-seronegative.

The chain uses TRBV6-5 and TRBJ2-1; 9 bases align to TRBD1. The ends lost 6 bases at V and 5 bases at J; junction bases unmatched: 8. The CDR3 has 15 residues. Germline V gives CDR1 MNHEY, CDR2 SVGAGI. Here the CDR3 reads CASRPTGTGNNEQFF. CDR3 DNA: TGTGCCAGCAGACCCACAGGGACAGGGAACAATGAGCAGTTCTTC.

The chain recombines TRBV5-1 with TRBJ2-1; 7 bases align to TRBD2. The CDR3 runs 13 residues. The germline V gene has CDR1 SGHRS and CDR2 YFSETQ. Trimming cost V 7 bases and J 5 bases; bases outside gene matches: 6. CDR3 in DNA: TGCGCCAGCGATAGCGGGCCCAACAATGAGCAGTTCTTC. This codes for CASDSGPNNEQFF.

This chain uses TRBV28 with TRBJ2-3; D is unclear. The CDR3 has 14 residues. Germline V gene data show CDR1 as MDHEN and CDR2 as SYDVKM. V dropped 8 bases and J dropped 6 bases, with 18 bases sitting between them. CDR3 sequence: CASRSMVSADTQYF. CDR3 in DNA: TGTGCCAGCCGATCCATGGTGTCCGCGGATACGCAGTATTTT.

The chain carries TRBV29-1 and TRBJ2-2, with D tentatively TRBD1 (5 bases). Germline CDR1 is SQVTM and CDR2 is ANQGSEA. There are 12 residues in the CDR3. Trimming took off 4 bases at V and 6 bases at J, with 9 bases between the two ends. In DNA form, the CDR3 reads TGCAGCGTTGGACAGTTATCCGGGGAGCTGTTTTTT. Translating gives CSVGQLSGELFF.

The rearrangement uses TRBV5-6 and TRBJ2-7; TRBD1 matches at 7 bases. With 4 bases clipped from V and 13 bases from J, the junction kept 20 bases outside the gene matches. The CDR3 totals 15 residues. In germline, CDR1 is SGHDT, CDR2 YYEEEE. CDR3 protein: CASSTPTGQLRAVYF. The CDR3, as DNA: TGTGCCAGCAGCACCCCAACGGGACAGCTACGAGCAGTATACTTC.

The CDR3 sequence: CSVEDYRQMNTEAFF. The CDR3 DNA sequence: TGCAGCGTTGAAGATTATAGACAGATGAACACTGAAGCTTTCTTT. V usage is TRBV29-1 and J usage is TRBJ1-1, with D maybe TRBD1 (5 bases). This CDR3 has 15 amino acids. With 0 bases removed from V and 0 bases from J, the gap between germline ends came to 11 bases. Germline V gene data show CDR1 as SQVTM and CDR2 as ANQGSEA.

V usage is TRBV27 and J usage is TRBJ1-5; tentative D call: TRBD1 (5 bases). The CDR3 totals 16 residues. The V gene's germline CDR1 is MNHEY and CDR2 SMNVEV (reference sequence). Trimming pared 1 base from V and 2 bases from J, leaving 12 bases between. Here the CDR3 reads CASSLWGGEGNQPQHF. The CDR3 DNA reads TGTGCCAGCAGTTTATGGGGGGGTGAGGGCAATCAGCCCCAGCATTTT.

The V call is TRBV11-2, the J call TRBJ2-7; 8 bases line up with TRBD2. CDR3 size: 18 residues. V was pared by 3 bases and J by 1 base, with 14 bases of the junction left unmatched. From germline, CDR1 is SGHAT and CDR2 FQNNGV. The DNA for the CDR3 is TGTGCCAGCAGCTTTTTTAACTACGGGACTAGAAAATCCTACGAGCAGTACTTC. Protein product: CASSFFNYGTRKSYEQYF.

The genes are TRBV28 and TRBJ1-4; unclear D gene. V lost 8 bases and J lost 5, with 15 bases in between. The CDR3 loop spans 14 amino acids. Per germline, CDR1 MDHEN and CDR2 SYDVKM. DNA of the CDR3: TGTGCCAGCCGCTCAGTGAAGGAGAATGAAAAACTGTTTTTT. Encoded protein: CASRSVKENEKLFF.

The chain combines TRBV11-2 with TRBJ2-3; TRBD2 agrees at 7 bases. With V trimmed by 3 bases and J by 3 bases, 3 bases remained unmatched. Germline V CDR1 and CDR2: SGHAT, FQNNGV. There are 14 residues in the CDR3. The CDR3 reads CASSFAGVTDTQYF. DNA for the CDR3: TGTGCCAGCAGCTTTGCGGGGGTGACAGATACGCAGTATTTT.

The chain uses TRBV2 and TRBJ1-1; 8 nucleotides align to TRBD1. J was trimmed by 1 base and V by 2 bases; bases with no gene match: 3. CDR3 length: 15 amino acids. The germline V gene encodes CDR1 SNHLY and CDR2 FYNNEI. CDR3 in amino acids: CASSEQGAGNTEAFF. The CDR3 nucleotides read TGTGCCAGCAGTGAACAGGGGGCAGGGAACACTGAAGCTTTCTTT.

The chain is built from TRBV4-3 and TRBJ1-5; weak D call: TRBD1 (5 bases). Deletions cut 1 base from V and 1 base from J, with 14 bases between. CDR3 size: 17 residues. Germline V gene sequence: CDR1 LGHNA, CDR2 YSLEER. This chain's CDR3 is CASSQVRGRMSNQPQHF. The CDR3 DNA reads as TGCGCCAGCAGCCAAGTTAGGGGCAGGATGAGCAATCAGCCCCAGCATTTT.

The V gene is TRBV4-1, the J gene TRBJ2-5; the D gene is possibly TRBD2 (5 bases). Trimming pared 4 bases from V and 2 bases from J, leaving 14 bases between. Germline values: CDR1 MGHRA, CDR2 YSYEKL. There are 15 residues in the CDR3. CDR3 in amino acids: CASSPLNKRQETQYF. In DNA, the CDR3 is TGCGCCAGCAGCCCACTCAACAAGCGGCAAGAGACCCAGTACTTC.

The chain employs TRBV6-5 and TRBJ1-1; tentatively, D is TRBD1 (6 bases). From germline, CDR1 is MNHEY and CDR2 SVGAGI. With 4 bases removed from V and 9 bases from J, the gap between germline ends came to 12 bases. CDR3 size: 12 residues. The CDR3 protein is CASSSGQSKAFF. CDR3 nucleotides: TGTGCCAGCAGTTCCGGACAGTCTAAAGCTTTCTTT.

The chain has TRBV5-4 and TRBJ2-2, with 10 bases matching TRBD2. The junction had 2 bases not matched to a gene; V was cut back by 0 bases and J by 3 bases. Germline V gene sequence: CDR1 SGHNT, CDR2 YYREEE (reference sequence). The CDR3 spans 16 residues. The CDR3: CASSLASGGYTGELFF. CDR3 in DNA: TGTGCCAGCAGCTTGGCTAGCGGGGGCTACACCGGGGAGCTGTTTTTT.

The chain joins TRBV6-5 to TRBJ2-2, with 7 bases identical to TRBD2. The CDR3 totals 15 residues. J gave up 6 bases and V 4 bases, and 8 bases lay outside the gene matches. CDR1 and CDR2 (germline): MNHEY, SVGAGI. The DNA for the CDR3 is TGTGCCAGCAGTTTTAGTGGGGAGGGCGCCGGGGAGCTGTTTTTT. Amino acids: CASSFSGEGAGELFF.

The rearrangement links TRBV29-1 to TRBJ2-1; 10 nucleotides match TRBD2. CDR1 is SQVTM and CDR2 is ANQGSEA in the germline V gene. Germline trimming cut 4 bases from V and 9 bases from J; bases unmatched to any gene: 12. This CDR3 contains 15 residues. The CDR3 is CSVGTLAGVLGEQFF. CDR3 in DNA: TGCAGCGTTGGTACTCTAGCGGGAGTGTTAGGTGAGCAGTTCTTC.

V is TRBV9 and J is TRBJ2-2, with 7 nucleotides matching TRBD1. Germline CDR1 reads SGDLS; CDR2 reads YYNGEE. With 3 bases clipped from V and 0 bases from J, the junction kept 5 bases outside the gene matches. The CDR3 consists of 16 residues. The CDR3 spells CASSASGTANTGELFF. As DNA, the CDR3 is TGTGCCAGCAGCGCCAGTGGGACAGCGAACACCGGGGAGCTGTTTTTT.

CDR3 nucleotides: TGTGCCAGCAGCTTAGCCCCAGGCGAGCAGTACTTC. Protein sequence: CASSLAPGEQYF. The rearrangement links TRBV7-9 to TRBJ2-7; the D is unclear. Looked up from germline, CDR1 is SEHNR and CDR2 is FQNEAQ (reference sequence). V dropped 0 bases and J dropped 6 bases, with 6 bases sitting between them. The CDR3 spans 12 residues.

This rearrangement joins TRBV4-1 to TRBJ2-7; 9 bases match TRBD2. The CDR3 spans 14 residues. The J segment lost 4 bases and the V segment lost 2 bases, leaving 3 bases of the junction unmatched. Looked up from germline, CDR1 is MGHRA and CDR2 is YSYEKL. CDR3 protein: CASSQRLAEYEQYF. CDR3 coding DNA: TGCGCCAGCAGCCAAAGACTAGCGGAGTACGAGCAGTACTTC.